Each of the 15 T cell receptor beta chains below was sequenced from the same sample in a study of post-analysis software for immune sequencing data. Overall study findings and caveats: Included in a set of five TRBV segments more frequent in patients than controls were TRBV5-6, TRBV5-1 and TRBV20-1.

Tagging with unique molecular identifiers was a feature of the TCR beta cDNA libraries. TCRdb reprocessed the PCR reads with MiXCR, giving one entry per CDR3 protein. The table shows about 430,000 distinct CDR3 sequences, with 30% to 45% occurring only once. What these receptors recognize is not known. Sequencing was carried out using blood. These receptors were collected from a girl aged 2-10 years with multiple sclerosis.

The genes are TRBV7-2 and TRBJ2-3, with D perhaps being TRBD1 or TRBD2 (5 bases each). Between the trimmed V and J ends, which lost 5 bases and 1 base, there was a span of 13 bases. CDR1 and CDR2 from the germline V gene are SGHTA and FQGNSA. This CDR3 region has 15 residues. Here the CDR3 DNA reads TGTGCCAGCAGCCTCTGGGACCGACGCACAGATACGCAGTATTTT. This gives the protein CASSLWDRRTDTQYF.

The chain links TRBV21-1 to TRBJ2-7. TRBV21-1 represents a pseudogene. The CDR3 contains 12 residues. The CDR3 nucleotides read TGTGCCAGCAGCAAACCGGGCTACGAGCAGTACTTC. Translating gives CASSKPGYEQYF.

The rearrangement links TRBV4-1 to TRBJ1-5; D not resolved. The germline gives CDR1 MGHRA, CDR2 YSYEKL. With 2 bases removed from V and 5 bases from J, the gap between germline ends came to 10 bases. The CDR3 extends over 14 amino acids. The CDR3 bases are TGCGCCAGCAGCCAATTGCCAGTATATCAGCCCCAGCATTTT. This gives the protein CASSQLPVYQPQHF.

The chain carries TRBV12-3 or TRBV12-4 and TRBJ1-1; no clear D gene. The CDR3 spans 14 residues. V lost 8 bases, J lost 3 bases, and 16 bases lay in between. CDR3 DNA sequence: TGTGCCAGCCGGACTGGACTCCTTGACACTGAAGCTTTCTTT. Protein: CASRTGLLDTEAFF.

This clonotype was counted a few times. The CDR3 nucleotides are TGTGCCAGCAGTCCCCAACCGGGACGCGCCGGCGAGCAGTACTTC. This sequence encodes CASSPQPGRAGEQYF. The chain joins TRBV12-3 or TRBV12-4 to TRBJ2-7; perhaps D is TRBD1 or TRBD2 (5 bases each). V was shortened by 5 bases and J by 6 bases, with 20 bases between the two germline ends. This CDR3 has 15 residues.

This clonotype was picked up a small number of times. The chain employs TRBV28 and TRBJ2-3, with TRBD2 matching 7 bases. J was trimmed by 6 bases and V by 2 bases; bases with no gene match: 5. The germline V gene encodes CDR1 MDHEN and CDR2 SYDVKM. The CDR3 is made up of 14 amino acids. CDR3 bases: TGTGCCAGCAGTTTAAGACTAGCTCCGGATACGCAGTATTTT. It is translated as CASSLRLAPDTQYF.

This clonotype was seen a few times. The genes are TRBV29-1 and TRBJ2-6, with a weak D call TRBD1 (6 bases). The CDR3 runs 13 residues. Looked up from germline, CDR1 is SQVTM and CDR2 is ANQGSEA. The ends were cut back, 4 bases at V and 2 bases at J, with 6 bases in the middle. The CDR3 DNA is TGCAGCGTTGGACAGGCTGGGGCCAACGTCCTGACTTTC. This encodes CSVGQAGANVLTF.

The V gene is TRBV7-6, the J gene TRBJ1-1; D is undetermined. V was cut by 5 bases and J by 1 base, with 8 bases left in between. This CDR3 is built from 13 residues. Germline CDR1 is SGHVS and CDR2 is FNYEAQ. The chain's CDR3 is CASSMVQNTEAFF. The DNA for the CDR3 is TGTGCCAGCAGCATGGTGCAGAACACTGAAGCTTTCTTT.

This clonotype was seen only once. This rearrangement joins TRBV10-3 to TRBJ2-7; D call uncertain. Germline V CDR1 and CDR2: ENHRY, SYGVKD. V lost 2 bases and J 3 bases, leaving 14 bases between the germline ends. The CDR3 extends over 15 amino acids. The chain's CDR3 is CAISEERRHFYEQYF. The CDR3 nucleotides read TGTGCCATCAGTGAGGAGAGGAGACACTTCTACGAGCAGTACTTC.

In its sample, this clonotype was seen once. This sequence joins TRBV20-1 and TRBJ2-3, with 9 bases identical to TRBD1. This CDR3 has 14 residues. Unmatched junction bases numbered 9, after V lost 6 bases and J lost 5 bases. Germline V gene sequence: CDR1 DFQATT, CDR2 SNEGSKA (reference sequence). This CDR3 reads CSARDREGIDTQYF. CDR3 bases: TGCAGTGCGCGGGACAGGGAAGGGATAGATACGCAGTATTTT.

This sequence joins TRBV7-3 and TRBJ2-3; possibly TRBD1 for D (5 bases). This CDR3 region has 15 residues. Germline V CDR1 and CDR2: SGHTA, FQGTGA. V was clipped by 1 base and J by 2 bases, with 10 bases between them. CDR3 region: CASSLISGSTDTQYF. CDR3 coding DNA: TGTGCCAGCAGCTTAATTTCAGGGTCCACAGATACGCAGTATTTT.

This clonotype occurred a few times. The chain links TRBV4-1 to TRBJ1-2; unclear D gene. Trimming took off 5 bases at V and 7 bases at J, with 17 bases between the two ends. Germline-derived CDR1 and CDR2 are MGHRA and YSYEKL. The CDR3 has 14 residues. CDR3 region: CASSVKGQNRGYTF. In DNA, the CDR3 is TGCGCCAGCAGCGTTAAAGGCCAGAATCGTGGCTACACCTTC.

Only a few counts were recorded for this clonotype. The V and J genes are TRBV20-1 and TRBJ2-7; no clear D gene. Trimming stripped 3 bases from V and 0 bases from J, with 9 bases between. The CDR3 runs to 13 residues. Germline CDR1 DFQATT, CDR2 SNEGSKA (reference sequence). Written as DNA, the CDR3 is TGCAGTGCTAGGGGCTATAGCTCCTACGAGCAGTACTTC. Amino acid sequence: CSARGYSSYEQYF.

The rearrangement joins TRBV20-1 to TRBJ1-1; 7 bases are shared with TRBD1. The CDR3 covers 14 residues. From germline, CDR1 is DFQATT and CDR2 SNEGSKA (reference sequence). The V gene end was trimmed by 6 bases and the J gene end by 5 bases; junction bases not matched to a gene: 12. CDR3 coding DNA: TGCAGTGCAACCGACAGGGCGGGTGGGACTGAAGCTTTCTTT. Translated, it gives CSATDRAGGTEAFF.

The J gene is TRBJ2-4, the V gene TRBV7-2; 10 bases fit TRBD2. The J segment lost 1 base and the V segment lost 2 bases, leaving 5 bases of the junction unmatched. This CDR3 has 17 residues. Germline CDR1 is SGHTA and CDR2 is FQGNSA. The CDR3 is CASSLILAGEAKNIQYF. The CDR3 DNA follows: TGTGCCAGCAGCTTAATTCTAGCGGGAGAGGCCAAAAACATTCAGTACTTC.